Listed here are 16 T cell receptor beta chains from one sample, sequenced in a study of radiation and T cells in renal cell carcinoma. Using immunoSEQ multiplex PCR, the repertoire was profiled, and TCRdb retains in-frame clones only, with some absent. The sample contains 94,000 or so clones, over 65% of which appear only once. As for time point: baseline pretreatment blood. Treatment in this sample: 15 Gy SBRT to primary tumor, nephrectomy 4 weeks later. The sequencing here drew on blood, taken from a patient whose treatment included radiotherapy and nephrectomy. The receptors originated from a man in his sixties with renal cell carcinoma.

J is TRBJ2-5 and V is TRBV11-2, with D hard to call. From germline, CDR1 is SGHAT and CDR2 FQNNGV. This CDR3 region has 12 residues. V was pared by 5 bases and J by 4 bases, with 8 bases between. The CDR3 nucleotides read TGTGCCAGCAGCCCCGGACGAGAGACCCAGTACTTC. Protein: CASSPGRETQYF.

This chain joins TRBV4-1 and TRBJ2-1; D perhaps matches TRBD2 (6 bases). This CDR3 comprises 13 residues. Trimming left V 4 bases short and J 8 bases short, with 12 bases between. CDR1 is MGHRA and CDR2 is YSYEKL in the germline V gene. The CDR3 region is CASSRAGGYEQFF. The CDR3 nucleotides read TGCGCCAGCAGCCGGGCCGGGGGATATGAGCAGTTCTTC.

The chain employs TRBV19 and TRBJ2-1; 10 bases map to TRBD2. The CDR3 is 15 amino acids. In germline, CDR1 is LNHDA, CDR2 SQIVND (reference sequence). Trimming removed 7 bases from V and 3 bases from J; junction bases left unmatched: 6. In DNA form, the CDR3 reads TGTGCCAGTATCTCCACTAGCGGGGTCTACAATGAGCAGTTCTTC. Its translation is CASISTSGVYNEQFF.

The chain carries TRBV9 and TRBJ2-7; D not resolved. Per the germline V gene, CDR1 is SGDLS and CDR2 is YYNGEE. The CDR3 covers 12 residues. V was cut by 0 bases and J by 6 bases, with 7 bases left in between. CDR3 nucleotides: TGTGCCAGCAGCGTAGAGTCGTGCGAGCAGTACTTC. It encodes CASSVESCEQYF. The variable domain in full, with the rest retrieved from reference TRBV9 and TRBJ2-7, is DSGVTQTPKHLITATGQRVTLRCSPRSGDLSVYWYQQSLDQGLQFLIQYYNGEERAKGNILERFSAQQFPDLHSELNLSSLELGDSALYFCASSVESCEQYFGPGTRLTVT.

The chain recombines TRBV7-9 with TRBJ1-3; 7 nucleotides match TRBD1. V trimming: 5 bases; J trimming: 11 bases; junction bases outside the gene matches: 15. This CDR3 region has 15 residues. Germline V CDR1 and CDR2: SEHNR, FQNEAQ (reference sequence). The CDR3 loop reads CASSPRGQGGLSIYF. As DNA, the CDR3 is TGTGCCAGCAGCCCCCGAGGGCAGGGGGGACTTTCCATATATTTT.

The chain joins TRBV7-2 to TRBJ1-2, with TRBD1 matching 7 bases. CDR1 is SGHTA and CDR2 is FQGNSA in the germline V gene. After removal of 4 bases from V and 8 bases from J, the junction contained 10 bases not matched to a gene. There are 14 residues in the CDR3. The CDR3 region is CASSSGQPPGGYTF. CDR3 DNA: TGTGCCAGCAGCTCGGGACAGCCCCCGGGAGGCTACACCTTC.

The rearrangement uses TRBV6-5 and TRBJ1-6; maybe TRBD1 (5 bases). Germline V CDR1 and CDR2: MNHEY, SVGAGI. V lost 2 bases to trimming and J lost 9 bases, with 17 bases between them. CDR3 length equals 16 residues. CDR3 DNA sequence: TGTGCCAGCAGTTACGGGGTCGGAACCCAGGGTTCACCCCTCCACTTT. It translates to CASSYGVGTQGSPLHF.

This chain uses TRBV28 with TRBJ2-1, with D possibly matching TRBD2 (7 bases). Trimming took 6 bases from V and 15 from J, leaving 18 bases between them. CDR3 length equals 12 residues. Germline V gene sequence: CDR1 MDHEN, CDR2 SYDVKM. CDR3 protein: CASSRPGGPWFF. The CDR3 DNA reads TGTGCCAGCAGCCGACCGGGGGGCCCTTGGTTCTTC.

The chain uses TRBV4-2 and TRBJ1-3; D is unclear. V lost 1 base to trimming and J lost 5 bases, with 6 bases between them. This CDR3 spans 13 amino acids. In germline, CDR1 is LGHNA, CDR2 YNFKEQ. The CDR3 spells CASSQVSRNTIYF. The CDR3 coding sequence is TGTGCCAGCAGCCAAGTATCACGAAACACCATATATTTT.

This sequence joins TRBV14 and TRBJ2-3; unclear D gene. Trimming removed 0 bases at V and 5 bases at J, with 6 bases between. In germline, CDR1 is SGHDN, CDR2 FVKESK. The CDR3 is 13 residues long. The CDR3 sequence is CASSQEIRDTQYF. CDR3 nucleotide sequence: TGTGCCAGCAGCCAAGAGATAAGAGATACGCAGTATTTT.

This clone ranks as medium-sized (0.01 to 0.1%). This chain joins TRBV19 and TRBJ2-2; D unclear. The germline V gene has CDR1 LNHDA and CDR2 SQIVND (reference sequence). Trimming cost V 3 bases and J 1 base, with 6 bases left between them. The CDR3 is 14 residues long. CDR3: CASSINRNTGELFF. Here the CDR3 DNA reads TGTGCCAGTAGTATTAACAGGAACACCGGGGAGCTGTTTTTT.

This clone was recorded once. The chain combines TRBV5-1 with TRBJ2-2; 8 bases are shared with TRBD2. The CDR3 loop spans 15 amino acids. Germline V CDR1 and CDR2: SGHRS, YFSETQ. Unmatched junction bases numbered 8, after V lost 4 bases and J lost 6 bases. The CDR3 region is CASSPAGGAPGELFF. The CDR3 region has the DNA TGCGCCAGCAGCCCCGCGGGGGGCGCCCCCGGGGAGCTGTTTTTT. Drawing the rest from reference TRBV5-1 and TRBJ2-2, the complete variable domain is KAGVTQTPRYLIKTRGQQVTLSCSPISGHRSVSWYQQTPGQGLQFLFEYFSETQRNKGNFPGRFSGRQFSNSRSEMNVSTLELGDSALYLCASSPAGGAPGELFFGEGSRLTVL.

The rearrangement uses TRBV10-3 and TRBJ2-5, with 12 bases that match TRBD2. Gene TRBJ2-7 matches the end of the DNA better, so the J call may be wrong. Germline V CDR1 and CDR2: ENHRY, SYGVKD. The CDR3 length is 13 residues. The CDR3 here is CATRLAGALEQYF. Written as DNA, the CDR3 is TGTGCCACCCGACTAGCGGGAGCCCTCGAGCAGTACTTC.

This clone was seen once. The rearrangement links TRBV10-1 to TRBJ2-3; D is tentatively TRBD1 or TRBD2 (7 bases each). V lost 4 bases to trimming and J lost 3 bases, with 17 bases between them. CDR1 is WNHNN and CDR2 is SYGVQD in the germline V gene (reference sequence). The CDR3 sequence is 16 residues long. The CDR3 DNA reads TGCGCCAGCAGTGGGAGAGGGAGGGGGCTTACAGATACGCAGTATTTT. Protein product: CASSGRGRGLTDTQYF.

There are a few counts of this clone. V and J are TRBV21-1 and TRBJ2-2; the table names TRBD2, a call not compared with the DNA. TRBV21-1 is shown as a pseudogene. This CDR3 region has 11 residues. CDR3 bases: TGTGCCACCGGGAGCACCGGGGAGCTGTTTTTT. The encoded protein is CATGSTGELFF.

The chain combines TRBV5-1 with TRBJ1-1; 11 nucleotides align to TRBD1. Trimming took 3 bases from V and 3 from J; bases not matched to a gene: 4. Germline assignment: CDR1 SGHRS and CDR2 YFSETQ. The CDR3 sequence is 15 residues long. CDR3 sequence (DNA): TGCGCCAGCAGCTCGCCGGGACAGGGGGACACTGAAGCTTTCTTT. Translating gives CASSSPGQGDTEAFF.